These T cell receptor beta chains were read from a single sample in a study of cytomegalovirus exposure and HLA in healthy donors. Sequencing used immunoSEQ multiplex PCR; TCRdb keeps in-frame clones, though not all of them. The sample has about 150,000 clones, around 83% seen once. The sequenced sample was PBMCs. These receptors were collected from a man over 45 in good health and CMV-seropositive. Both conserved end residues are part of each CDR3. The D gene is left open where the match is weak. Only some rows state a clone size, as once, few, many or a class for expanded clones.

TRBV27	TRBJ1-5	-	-	CASSYDSPNQPQHF	TGTGCCAGCAGTTATGACAGTCCTAATCAGCCCCAGCATTTT
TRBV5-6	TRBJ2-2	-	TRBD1	CASSLVLRDRANTGELFF	TGTGCCAGCAGCTTGGTGCTACGGGACAGGGCGAACACCGGGGAGCTGTTTTTT
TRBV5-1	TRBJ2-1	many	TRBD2	CASSWRSGGAYNEQFF	TGCGCCAGCAGCTGGAGAAGCGGGGGGGCCTACAATGAGCAGTTCTTC
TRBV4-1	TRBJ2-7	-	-	CASSQDRYSSYEQYF	TGCGCCAGCAGCCAAGATCGTTATTCCTCCTACGAGCAGTACTTC
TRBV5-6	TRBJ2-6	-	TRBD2	CASSLLAGGGGANVLTF	TGTGCCAGCAGCTTGCTAGCGGGGGGTGGTGGGGCCAACGTCCTGACTTTC
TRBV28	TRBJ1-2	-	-	CASSLPLGGWDYGYTF	TGTGCCAGCAGTCTCCCGTTAGGAGGTTGGGACTATGGCTACACCTTC
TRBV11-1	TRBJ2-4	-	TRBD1	CASSSSGQGDIQYF	TGTGCCAGCAGCTCCTCCGGACAGGGCGACATTCAGTACTTC
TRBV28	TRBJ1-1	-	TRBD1	CASSIISGTGGTEAFF	TGTGCCAGCAGTATCATCTCGGGGACAGGGGGGACTGAAGCTTTCTTT
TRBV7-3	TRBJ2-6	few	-	CASSLRARDISGANVLTF	TGTGCCAGCAGCTTACGCGCCAGGGATATCTCTGGGGCCAACGTCCTGACTTTC
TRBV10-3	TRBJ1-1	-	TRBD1	CAISGTQDRAEAFF	TGTGCCATCAGTGGGACCCAGGACAGGGCTGAAGCTTTCTTT
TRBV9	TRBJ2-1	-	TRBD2	CASSAGGLYNEQFF	TGTGCCAGCAGCGCGGGGGGGCTCTACAATGAGCAGTTCTTC
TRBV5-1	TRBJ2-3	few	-	CASSVSEGDTQYF	TGCGCCAGCAGCGTCTCGGAGGGAGATACGCAGTATTTT
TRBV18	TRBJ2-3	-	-	CASSPNEGTDTQYF	TGTGCCAGCTCACCCAACGAGGGAACAGATACGCAGTATTTT
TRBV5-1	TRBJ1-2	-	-	CASSLEGLGGYTF	TGCGCCAGCAGCTTGGAAGGACTTGGGGGCTACACCTTC
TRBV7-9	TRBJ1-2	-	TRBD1	CASSLPGQGMEGYTF	TGTGCCAGCAGCCTACCGGGACAGGGAATGGAAGGCTACACCTTC
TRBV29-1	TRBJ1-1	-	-	CSGGWGQLNTEAFF	TGCAGCGGTGGGTGGGGACAATTGAACACTGAAGCTTTCTTT
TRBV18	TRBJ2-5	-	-	CASSPRQQETQYF	TGTGCCAGCTCACCACGTCAGCAAGAGACCCAGTACTTC
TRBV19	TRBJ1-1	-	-	CASGAGNTEAFF	TGTGCCAGTGGGGCCGGGAACACTGAAGCTTTCTTT
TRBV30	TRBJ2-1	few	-	CAWSPDYEQFF	TGTGCCTGGAGCCCGGACTATGAGCAGTTCTTC
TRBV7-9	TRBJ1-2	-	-	CASSLGGPPFYGYTF	TGTGCCAGCAGCTTAGGGGGCCCACCGTTCTATGGCTACACCTTC
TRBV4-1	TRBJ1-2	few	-	CASSRSDGKYGYTF	TGCGCCAGCAGCCGGAGTGACGGAAAGTATGGCTACACCTTC
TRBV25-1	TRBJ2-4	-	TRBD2	CASSEEKRGNIQYF	TGTGCCAGCAGTGAGGAAAAGCGGGGAAACATTCAGTACTTC
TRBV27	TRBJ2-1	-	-	CASSLNSGDTYNEQFF	TGTGCCAGCAGTTTAAATTCCGGGGACACTTACAATGAGCAGTTCTTC
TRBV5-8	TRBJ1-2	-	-	CASSRRVGEHTF	TGTGCCAGCAGCAGGAGGGTAGGGGAACACACCTTC
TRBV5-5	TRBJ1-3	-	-	CASSGGLSIAGNTIYF	TGTGCCAGCAGCGGCGGTTTGTCCATAGCTGGAAACACCATATATTTT
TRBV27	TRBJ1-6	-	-	CASSLGATVNSPLHF	TGTGCCAGCAGTTTAGGGGCCACCGTCAATTCACCCCTCCACTTT
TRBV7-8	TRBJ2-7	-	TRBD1	CASSLTTTGGSGEQYF	TGTGCCAGCAGCTTAACTACGACAGGGGGGTCTGGCGAGCAGTACTTC